This entry is about one T cell receptor (beta chain). Its antigen is not known. The data are from a study of follicular helper T cells after annual influenza vaccination. Study findings and constraints: ICOS-CD38- cTfh most often held earlier Day 7 ICOS+CD38+ clones.

Generated by immunoSEQ multiplex PCR, the TCRdb table keeps only in-frame clones and is missing some. The profile shows 26,000 or so clones, roughly 80% of them singletons. Germline CDR1 reads GTSNPN; CDR2 reads SVGIG (reference sequence). V trimming: 4 bases; J trimming: 4 bases; junction bases outside the gene matches: 8. CDR3 length: 14 amino acids. Specified time point: 2014-2015 season, pre-vaccination. Each time point used about 35 to 110 mL of blood. Sorted cTfh were non-naive CD4+CXCR5+PD-1+, either ICOS+CD38+ or ICOS-CD38-. The chain combines TRBV30 with TRBJ1-1; TRBD1 aligns across 8 bases. Material: CXCR5+ CD38- circulating T follicular helper cells from blood, obtained on the day of influenza vaccination. Described subset: circulating Tfh, non-naive CD4+CXCR5+PD-1+ (ICOS+CD38+ or ICOS-CD38-). The receptor was isolated from an adult who received the influenza vaccine. The CDR3: CAWMNRGLSTEAFF. The CDR3 DNA reads as TGTGCCTGGATGAACAGGGGGTTAAGCACTGAAGCTTTCTTT.